These T cell receptor beta chains were read from a single sample in a study of blood T cell repertoires in COVID-19. Sequenced by immunoSEQ multiplex PCR; TCRdb stores in-frame clones only, minus some. Of about 350,000 clones listed, around nine tenths were seen once; the top ten hold just over 1%. The sequenced material came from PBMCs or T cells enriched from blood (not recorded which). These TCRs come from a woman between 25 and 40 years old who had been exposed to COVID-19. Both conserved end residues are part of each CDR3. A D gene is named only where the DNA matches it firmly. The size entry is marked missing in some rows and otherwise reads once, few, many or a size class.

CDR3nt,CDR3aa,d_gene,v_gene,abundance,j_gene
TGTGCCAGCAGCTTAGCGGGGGGCTCAACTGAAGCTTTCTTT,CASSLAGGSTEAFF,.,TRBV7-3,.,TRBJ1-1
TGCGCCAGCAGCCAAGGTGGGGGACTTGAAGCTTTCTTT,CASSQGGGLEAFF,.,TRBV4-1,.,TRBJ1-1
TGTGCCAGCAGCGTAGGTCCGTCAGGCCAGGATTCACCCCTCCACTTT,CASSVGPSGQDSPLHF,.,TRBV9,.,TRBJ1-6
TGTGCCAGCAGCCCCCAGCTCCGGCTAGCGATGGCCGGGGAGCTGTTTTTT,CASSPQLRLAMAGELFF,.,TRBV4-2,.,TRBJ2-2
TGTGCCAGCAGTCCCCCAGGGAGCAATCAGCCCCAGCATTTT,CASSPPGSNQPQHF,.,TRBV6-5,.,TRBJ1-5
TGTGCCAGCAGCTCCCATAGCGGGAGGGGGAATTATGAGCAGTTCTTC,CASSSHSGRGNYEQFF,TRBD2,TRBV11-2,.,TRBJ2-1
TGTGCCACCAGTGACACGGGCAGGACTCGGAGCACAGATACGCAGTATTTT,CATSDTGRTRSTDTQYF,.,TRBV24-1,.,TRBJ2-3
TGTGCCAGCAGCCCCCCATCTACCTTGTACAATGAGCAGTTCTTC,CASSPPSTLYNEQFF,.,TRBV11-2,.,TRBJ2-1
TGTGCCAGCAGCGTAGTGCCCACTAGCGGGAGAGGCGGTCAAGAGACCCAGTACTTC,CASSVVPTSGRGGQETQYF,TRBD2,TRBV9,.,TRBJ2-5
TGTGCCAGCAGCCAAGGCAGGGAGCAGTACTTC,CASSQGREQYF,.,TRBV4-2,few,TRBJ2-7
TGCGCCAGCAGCTCCCCGGGGGAGGATACGCAGTATTTT,CASSSPGEDTQYF,.,TRBV5-1,.,TRBJ2-3
TGTGCCAGCAGGGATCGGGACAGGGGGTCTTACGAGCAGTACTTC,CASRDRDRGSYEQYF,TRBD1,TRBV11-3,.,TRBJ2-7
TGTGCCAGCAGCTTGGGACAGGGGATGGGTGGGACCGGGGAGCTGTTTTTT,CASSLGQGMGGTGELFF,TRBD1,TRBV5-4,.,TRBJ2-2
TGCAGCGTCCCCATAGCTTATACGCAGTATTTT,CSVPIAYTQYF,.,TRBV29-1,once,TRBJ2-3
TGTGCCAGCAGTCCCCCCCCGAGACTAGCGGAATCCGGGGAGCTGTTTTTT,CASSPPPRLAESGELFF,TRBD2,TRBV28,.,TRBJ2-2
TGCAGCGTTGATCGGGGAAACCGGGGATACAATGAGCAGTTCTTC,CSVDRGNRGYNEQFF,.,TRBV29-1,.,TRBJ2-1
TGTGCCAGCAGTGACGGCAGGGATACGCAGTATTTT,CASSDGRDTQYF,.,TRBV25-1,.,TRBJ2-3
TGTGCTAGTGGTTCAACTAGCGGGGCTTACAATGAGCAGTTCTTC,CASGSTSGAYNEQFF,TRBD2,TRBV12-5,.,TRBJ2-1
TGTGCCAGCAGTGTCCAGAGGGGGCTCGGTGGCTACACCTTC,CASSVQRGLGGYTF,TRBD1,TRBV2,.,TRBJ1-2
TGCGCCAGCAGCTCCACAGGACAGGGGGGCCGAGATACGCAGTATTTT,CASSSTGQGGRDTQYF,TRBD1,TRBV5-1,.,TRBJ2-3
TGTGCCAGCAGTTTAGCAGAGGGGGGGGAGCAGTACTTC,CASSLAEGGEQYF,.,TRBV27,.,TRBJ2-7
TGTGCCAGCAGCCAAGATTGGCTAGCGGGAGAGACAAGGAGGGAGACCCAGTACTTC,CASSQDWLAGETRRETQYF,TRBD2,TRBV14,.,TRBJ2-5
TGTGCCAGCAGGTTCGGTGGGACTAGCACAGATACGCAGTATTTT,CASRFGGTSTDTQYF,.,TRBV2,.,TRBJ2-3
TGCGCCAGCAGCTACTCAGGTCAGGGCTACGAGCAGTACTTC,CASSYSGQGYEQYF,.,TRBV5-1,.,TRBJ2-7
TGTGCCAGCAGCCTCGGGACAGGGGGAGTGGAGACCCAGTACTTC,CASSLGTGGVETQYF,TRBD1,TRBV7-6,.,TRBJ2-5
TGTGCCAGCAAGGGATCAGCGGGGGTGAGCTCCTACAATGAGCAGTTCTTC,CASKGSAGVSSYNEQFF,TRBD2,TRBV28,once,TRBJ2-1
TGTGCCTGCGTACGCGTTGGCACAGATACGCAGTATTTT,CACVRVGTDTQYF,.,TRBV6-1,.,TRBJ2-3
TGTGCCACCAGCAGAGACAGGGGGCTTGAGCAGTACTTC,CATSRDRGLEQYF,TRBD1,TRBV15,.,TRBJ2-7
TGTGCCAGTAGTCGGAGGGGGCCGGCCGGCACAGATACGCAGTATTTT,CASSRRGPAGTDTQYF,.,TRBV19,.,TRBJ2-3
TGTGCCAGCAGCCCTCCTTGGCGGGAGGGCCAAGAGACCCAGTACTTC,CASSPPWREGQETQYF,TRBD2,TRBV3-1/TRBV3-2,.,TRBJ2-5
TGTGCCAGCAGCTTAGGCCTCGGGGTGGGCCAAGAGACCCAGTACTTC,CASSLGLGVGQETQYF,.,TRBV7-8,.,TRBJ2-5
TGTGCCAGCTCTCCGGGACAGGGGATGGGCTACACCTTC,CASSPGQGMGYTF,TRBD1,TRBV28,.,TRBJ1-2
TGCGCCAGCAGCTTCTCGGGGGGAGAGACCCAGTACTTC,CASSFSGGETQYF,TRBD2,TRBV5-1,.,TRBJ2-5
TGTGCCAGCAGTCGGACAGGGACCGGGAAATGGCCCGAAGAGCAGTACTTC,CASSRTGTGKWPEEQYF,TRBD1,TRBV6-2/TRBV6-3,.,TRBJ2-7
TGTGCCAGTAGACCGACTAGCGACAATGAGCAGTTCTTC,CASRPTSDNEQFF,TRBD2,TRBV19,.,TRBJ2-1
TGTGCCAGCAGTTTGCAGGACTTTGGCTACACCTTC,CASSLQDFGYTF,.,TRBV12-3/TRBV12-4,once,TRBJ1-2
TGTGCCAGCGGGGGGGAAGGGTTTAGCGGGAGCCGGCTGGGAGAGCAGTTCTTC,CASGGEGFSGSRLGEQFF,TRBD2,TRBV28,once,TRBJ2-1
TGTGCCAGCTCGCGACAGGGAGGCGATGAAAAACTGTTTTTT,CASSRQGGDEKLFF,TRBD1,TRBV18,.,TRBJ1-4
TGTGCCAGCAGCGTCCAGGGAAGCGGGAGAGAGACCCAGTACTTC,CASSVQGSGRETQYF,TRBD2,TRBV9,.,TRBJ2-5
TGTGCCGGACTAGCGGGGGACTTCACAGATACGCAGTATTTT,CAGLAGDFTDTQYF,TRBD2,TRBV2,.,TRBJ2-3
TGTGCCAGCAGTCTACAGGTCGCCCACTATGGCTACACCTTC,CASSLQVAHYGYTF,.,TRBV6-5,.,TRBJ1-2
TGCGCCAGCAGCCAAGATCACAGGGTGGGTGAAAAACTGTTTTTT,CASSQDHRVGEKLFF,.,TRBV4-1,.,TRBJ1-4
TGTGCCAGCAGTACCGGGACAGGAAACACCATATATTTT,CASSTGTGNTIYF,.,TRBV28,.,TRBJ1-3
TGCGCCAGCAGCTTGGGACTTGTAGCGGTCTACGAGCAGTACTTC,CASSLGLVAVYEQYF,.,TRBV5-1,.,TRBJ2-7
TGTGCCAGCAGTCTGACAGGGGCACAAGAGACCCAGTACTTC,CASSLTGAQETQYF,TRBD1,TRBV28,.,TRBJ2-5